The clone carrying this TCR beta chain was counted only a few times. Its antigen is unidentified. Trimming shortened V by 0 bases and J by 7 bases, and 4 bases separated the two germline ends. This CDR3 comprises 12 residues. Germline CDR1 is SEHNR and CDR2 is FQNEAQ (reference sequence). cDNA reverse transcribed from extracted RNA served as the sequencing template. The protocol was immunoSEQ multiplex PCR, while the TCRdb copy is restricted to in-frame clones and leaves out a portion. The table records about 200,000 clones, 55% to 70% of them present only once. Treatment in this sample: oral pan-JAK inhibitor, 5-10 mg twice daily. The sample comes from a study of CD8+ T cells in alopecia areata. Study-wide background: By percentage of affected scalp area, the severity of treated patients was scored.

Study-level results: Sharing of TCR sequences between patients (possibly for HLA-related reasons) was less clear than in mice.

The genes are TRBV7-9 and TRBJ1-5; D is unresolved. This sequence was found in a human donor with alopecia areata. The sequences come from CD4+ T cells sorted from blood, collected at week 4, from a patient treated with tofacitinib. Written as DNA, the CDR3 is TGTGCCAGCAGCTTAGCCAACCAGCCCCAGCATTTT. Translation: CASSLANQPQHF.